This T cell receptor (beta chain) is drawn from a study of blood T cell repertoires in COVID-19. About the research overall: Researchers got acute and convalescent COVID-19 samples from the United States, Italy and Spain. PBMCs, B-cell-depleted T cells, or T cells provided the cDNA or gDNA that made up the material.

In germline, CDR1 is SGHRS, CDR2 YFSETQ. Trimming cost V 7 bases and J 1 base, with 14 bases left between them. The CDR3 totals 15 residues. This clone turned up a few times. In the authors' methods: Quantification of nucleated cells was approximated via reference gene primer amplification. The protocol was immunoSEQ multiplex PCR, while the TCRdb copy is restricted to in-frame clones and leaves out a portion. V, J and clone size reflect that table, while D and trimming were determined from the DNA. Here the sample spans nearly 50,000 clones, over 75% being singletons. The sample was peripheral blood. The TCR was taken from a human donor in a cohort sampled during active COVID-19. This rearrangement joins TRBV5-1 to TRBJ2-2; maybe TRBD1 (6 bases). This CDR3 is CASLSAQGNTGELFF. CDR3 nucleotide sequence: TGCGCCAGCCTGTCAGCACAGGGGAACACCGGGGAGCTGTTTTTT.